This T cell receptor beta chain comes out of a study of T-cell memory formation after mild COVID-19. Via MiXCR, TCRdb re-called the 5' RACE reads, giving one row per CDR3 protein. The data hold 150,000 to 200,000 distinct CDR3 sequences, with around a third observed a single time. Points on this clonotype: The antigen is unknown.

CDR1 is LNHNV and CDR2 is YYDKDF in the germline V gene (reference sequence). Trimming took 0 bases from V and 3 from J, leaving 16 bases between them. This CDR3 has 17 residues. Study-wide results and caveats: Clones that got smaller from day 15 to 85 had even CD4/CD8, while clones growing later tipped toward CD4+.

This chain links TRBV15 with TRBJ2-3; D is undetermined. The receptor was derived from an adult woman who had mild COVID-19 (a few samples of this study predate the infection). Cell type and time point are not known. Input material: PBMCs or a T cell subset sorted from them (not recorded which). CDR3 DNA sequence: TGTGCCACCAGCAGAGAGGAACCGGGTAGCTCGACAGATACGCAGTATTTT. The encoded protein is CATSREEPGSSTDTQYF.